This record looks at one T cell receptor (beta chain) sequence and its context. Per the study methods: Amplification of reference gene primers provided the estimated nucleated cell counts. Data came from immunoSEQ multiplex PCR; TCRdb stores just in-frame clones and leaves some out. V, J and clone size derive from that table, while D and trimming were established from the DNA sequence. The sample consists of more than 120,000 clones, around nine tenths of them appearing once. The sample comes from a study of blood T cell repertoires in COVID-19. Germline V gene lookup returns CDR1 LNHNV and CDR2 YYDKDF (reference sequence). The V segment lost 0 bases and the J segment 2 bases; nucleotides outside the gene matches: 6. This CDR3 region has 16 residues.

The source of this sequence is a woman aged 50 to 65 with active or convalescent COVID-19. The chain recombines TRBV15 with TRBJ2-7; 8 bases align to TRBD2. What was sequenced was peripheral blood. This CDR3 is CATSRDQRGITYEQYF. The CDR3 DNA reads as TGTGCCACCAGCAGAGACCAGCGGGGGATAACCTACGAGCAGTACTTC.